This T cell receptor beta chain was recovered during a study of identical twins (dated by TCRdb to 2016 to 2017). Broadly, across the study: The study deep-sequenced TCR alpha and beta repertoires from monozygotic twins, unrelated adults of various ages and cord blood to test whether fetal clonotypes persist. Replicate twin experiments were performed at different times using different library preparation protocols to rule out contamination.

In regard to this clonotype: Its recognized antigen is unknown. No base quality values were provided; no much bigger clone lies one nucleotide off.

All donors were healthy Caucasians. The researchers also sequenced three unrelated adults who were not twins: a male aged 18 to 29, a male aged 50 to 60, and a female aged 50 to 60. Miltenyi CD45RO+ enrichment and human naive T-cell isolation kits were used to isolate memory (CD45RO+) and naive T cells from PBMC. The germline V gene yields MGHRA for CDR1 and YSYEKL for CDR2. Trimming removed 3 bases from V and 5 bases from J; the gene matches leave 12 bases unexplained. CDR3 length: 18 amino acids, cysteine to phenylalanine. Left in the record is the CDR3 DNA by itself, 54 bases read in frame from the first base. Libraries were built with 5' RACE. The sequencer listed for this sample is Illumina HiSeq 2000. Template switching added a universal primer binding site, and the final cDNA carried a unique molecular identifier that allowed TCR cDNA molecules to be counted accurately. Specific primers in the conserved constant-segment region were used to synthesize first-strand cDNA for the TCR alpha and beta chains. To control for contamination, each cDNA library was double barcoded with a SMART-Mk sample barcode plus Illumina barcodes. TruSeq adapter sequences along with Illumina sample barcodes were introduced in two successive PCR steps. The TCR alpha and beta cDNA libraries were sequenced on the Illumina HiSeq platform using custom primers. The original pipeline was this. Unique molecular identifiers were extracted from raw reads with MiGEC, and CDR3 positions were determined with MiXCR. Recombination models were inferred per individual with the repgenHMM and IGoR tools using an EM algorithm. The analysis of shared clonotypes was done with the tcR package in R, with sharing normalized by the product of cloneset sizes. To study raw recombination without the effects of thymic and clonal selection, out-of-frame nonproductive sequences were analyzed. TCRdb's own reprocessing of the public reads used fastp at Q25 and MiXCR and kept productive beta chains. Identical CDR3 protein sequences are pooled into one entry, listed with their most common genes and DNA. These V and J calls originate from TCRdb's pipeline instead of the authors' own analysis. This sample holds 350,000 to 400,000 distinct CDR3 sequences; 9% were observed only once. The ten largest clones add up to roughly 8.9% of the sample.

General conclusions and limits of the study: Abundant cord blood beta clonotypes had fewer insertions, young adult naive repertoires showed a similar but weaker trend, and memory repertoires showed no such trend. The excess sharing between twins in beta out-of-frame sequences was weaker because fewer shared sequences reduced the signal-to-noise ratio. In monozygotic twins, out-of-frame TCR alpha sharing was systematically underestimated by recombination models, although the models agreed with sharing between unrelated individuals. Because the same donors could not be followed over many years, conclusions were based on cross-sectional statistical analysis. Zero-insertion analyses could be partly confounded by invariant T cells such as MAIT and iNKT, although diverse VJ usage argued against such confounding for most clonotypes. Compared with coincidental sharing between unrelated individuals, out-of-frame TCR alpha sequences shared between twins showed an excess of sequences with low generation probability.

The TCR comes from a woman aged 45-65 years in good health. Sequenced: naive T cells sorted from blood. According to the study, the label for this sample's cell subset or site signals: cells isolated with a human naive T-cell isolation kit. The chain is made from TRBV4-1 and TRBJ2-2; TRBD2 fits 10 bases in the junction. The nucleotide sequence is given as TGCGCCAGCAGCCAGGGGATAACTAGCGGGAAAGCGACCGGGGAGCTGTTTTTT. The translation is CASSQGITSGKATGELFF.